These T cell receptor beta chains were read from a single sample in a study of T cells in Graves' hyperthyroidism and ophthalmopathy. TCRdb itself ran the multiplex PCR reads through MiXCR, one entry per CDR3 protein. The sample holds approximately 590,000 distinct CDR3 sequences, about 43% seen once. The sequenced material came from peripheral blood or thyroid tissue (not recorded which). All receptors come from a woman younger than 30 with Graves' hyperthyroidism. CDR3s include the opening cysteine and the closing phenylalanine or tryptophan. The order of the fields is clone size, D gene, V gene, J gene, CDR3 DNA, CDR3 protein. The D gene is left open where the match is weak. Clone sizes are given selectively: once, few, many, or a class where the clone is expanded.

clone size: -; D gene: TRBD2; V gene: TRBV20-1; J gene: TRBJ2-5; CDR3 DNA: TGCAGTGCTAGACCCTCTAGCGGCCAAGAGACCCAGTACTTC; CDR3 protein: CSARPSSGQETQYF
clone size: few; D gene: -; V gene: TRBV19; J gene: TRBJ1-3; CDR3 DNA: TGTGCCAGTAGTACTACGGACACGGTCTCTGGAAACACCATATATTTT; CDR3 protein: CASSTTDTVSGNTIYF
clone size: -; D gene: TRBD2; V gene: TRBV2; J gene: TRBJ2-5; CDR3 DNA: TGTGCCAGCCGGAGCGGGGATCTACCAACCAGGGAGACCCAGTACTTC; CDR3 protein: CASRSGDLPTRETQYF
clone size: -; D gene: -; V gene: TRBV2; J gene: TRBJ2-7; CDR3 DNA: TGTGCCAGCAGTCATGAGTTTAGCTCCTACAAGCAGTACTTC; CDR3 protein: CASSHEFSSYKQYF
clone size: -; D gene: -; V gene: TRBV10-3; J gene: TRBJ1-2; CDR3 DNA: TGTGCCACCAGTACCCCGGGGGCTAACTATGGCTACACCTTC; CDR3 protein: CATSTPGANYGYTF
clone size: -; D gene: -; V gene: TRBV5-1; J gene: TRBJ1-2; CDR3 DNA: TGTGCCAGCAGCTCGGAGGACCCTCCAACCTATGGCTACACCTTC; CDR3 protein: CASSSEDPPTYGYTF
clone size: -; D gene: TRBD2; V gene: TRBV20-1; J gene: TRBJ2-7; CDR3 DNA: TGCAGTGCTACCGTCGGCGGGAGGGACTACGAGCAGTACTTC; CDR3 protein: CSATVGGRDYEQYF
clone size: once; D gene: -; V gene: TRBV19; J gene: TRBJ2-6; CDR3 DNA: TGTGCCAGTAGTATAGTGATTGATCGGGGGGCCAACGTCCTGACTTTC; CDR3 protein: CASSIVIDRGANVLTF
clone size: -; D gene: -; V gene: TRBV29-1; J gene: TRBJ2-5; CDR3 DNA: TGCAGCTTTGTCCCGCAAGAGACCCAGTACTTC; CDR3 protein: CSFVPQETQYF
clone size: -; D gene: -; V gene: TRBV19; J gene: TRBJ2-1; CDR3 DNA: TGTGCCAGTAGTCGCGGGACAGAATACGAGCAGTTCTTC; CDR3 protein: CASSRGTEYEQFF
clone size: -; D gene: TRBD1; V gene: TRBV29-1; J gene: TRBJ2-3; CDR3 DNA: TGCAGCGTGCAAAGTGTACAGGGGAAAGGCACAGATACGCAGTATTTT; CDR3 protein: CSVQSVQGKGTDTQYF
clone size: many; D gene: -; V gene: TRBV7-9; J gene: TRBJ2-7; CDR3 DNA: TGTGCCAGCAGCTTAGACACTAGCCGGTACGAGCAGTACTTC; CDR3 protein: CASSLDTSRYEQYF
clone size: few; D gene: TRBD1; V gene: TRBV12-3/TRBV12-4; J gene: TRBJ1-1; CDR3 DNA: TGTGCCAGCAGTCGCGGGACAGGGGGAATGGCTTTCTTT; CDR3 protein: CASSRGTGGMAFF
clone size: few; D gene: -; V gene: TRBV7-9; J gene: TRBJ1-6; CDR3 DNA: TGTGCCAGCAGCCCTGGGGTCCATAATTCACCCCTCCACTTT; CDR3 protein: CASSPGVHNSPLHF
clone size: few; D gene: -; V gene: TRBV24-1; J gene: TRBJ1-5; CDR3 DNA: TGTGCCACCAGTGACTCTAAAACCGGGACTAGGTATCAGCCCCAGCATTTT; CDR3 protein: CATSDSKTGTRYQPQHF
clone size: -; D gene: -; V gene: TRBV11-2; J gene: TRBJ1-6; CDR3 DNA: TGTGCCAGCAGCCAAGGTCCCCAGACCCTCCACTTT; CDR3 protein: CASSQGPQTLHF
clone size: many; D gene: TRBD1; V gene: TRBV29-1; J gene: TRBJ2-5; CDR3 DNA: TGCAGCGTTGAAAGGGGACAGCAAGAGACCCAGTACTTC; CDR3 protein: CSVERGQQETQYF
clone size: many; D gene: -; V gene: TRBV7-9; J gene: TRBJ1-1; CDR3 DNA: TGTGCCAGCAGCTTAGGAGGCAGCACGTCGGACACTGAAGCTTTCTTT; CDR3 protein: CASSLGGSTSDTEAFF
clone size: -; D gene: -; V gene: TRBV25-1; J gene: TRBJ1-4; CDR3 DNA: TGTGCCTCCCAAGGACAGCCTAATGAAAAACTGTTTTTT; CDR3 protein: CASQGQPNEKLFF
clone size: -; D gene: TRBD1; V gene: TRBV15; J gene: TRBJ1-5; CDR3 DNA: TGTGCTTACGACAGGGTCGGGAATCAGCCCCAGCATTTT; CDR3 protein: CAYDRVGNQPQHF
clone size: -; D gene: -; V gene: TRBV7-9; J gene: TRBJ1-1; CDR3 DNA: TGTGCCAGCAGCTTGGGACCCGCTGAAGCTTTCTTT; CDR3 protein: CASSLGPAEAFF
clone size: few; D gene: -; V gene: TRBV19; J gene: TRBJ1-4; CDR3 DNA: TGTGCCAGTAGTATGGAGTTGGGCCGTAATGAAAAACTGTTTTTT; CDR3 protein: CASSMELGRNEKLFF
clone size: many; D gene: -; V gene: TRBV15; J gene: TRBJ1-1; CDR3 DNA: TGTGCCACCAGCGCCCCAGGGGAGTTCACTGAAGCTTTCTTT; CDR3 protein: CATSAPGEFTEAFF
clone size: -; D gene: TRBD1; V gene: TRBV15; J gene: TRBJ1-2; CDR3 DNA: TGTGCCACCAGCAGTCAGGACAGGGGGCTCTATGGCTACACCTTC; CDR3 protein: CATSSQDRGLYGYTF
clone size: few; D gene: -; V gene: TRBV7-2; J gene: TRBJ2-7; CDR3 DNA: TGTGCCAGCAGCCAAGAATGCTCCTACGAGCAGTACTTC; CDR3 protein: CASSQECSYEQYF
clone size: few; D gene: TRBD2; V gene: TRBV15; J gene: TRBJ2-2; CDR3 DNA: TGTGCCACCAGCAGGGAAAAGCTAGCGGGAGGTTCTAACACCGGGGAGCTGTTTTTT; CDR3 protein: CATSREKLAGGSNTGELFF
clone size: -; D gene: -; V gene: TRBV19; J gene: TRBJ1-2; CDR3 DNA: TGTGCCAGTAGTAAGGACACCCGAGACGGCTACACCTTC; CDR3 protein: CASSKDTRDGYTF
clone size: -; D gene: -; V gene: TRBV7-2; J gene: TRBJ1-1; CDR3 DNA: TGTGCCAGCAGCTCACGTCTGGGCGAAGCTTTCTTT; CDR3 protein: CASSSRLGEAFF
clone size: many; D gene: -; V gene: TRBV2; J gene: TRBJ1-1; CDR3 DNA: TGTGCCAGCAGTCACTTTGACGATTTCTTT; CDR3 protein: CASSHFDDFF
clone size: few; D gene: -; V gene: TRBV7-9; J gene: TRBJ2-7; CDR3 DNA: TGTGCCAGCAGCCCCAAACCCTCCTACGAGCAGTACTTC; CDR3 protein: CASSPKPSYEQYF
clone size: many; D gene: -; V gene: TRBV24-1; J gene: TRBJ1-4; CDR3 DNA: TGTGCCACCCTTGGCAGACAGGCCCAGGGAAAACTGTTTTTT; CDR3 protein: CATLGRQAQGKLFF
clone size: few; D gene: TRBD1; V gene: TRBV7-8; J gene: TRBJ1-4; CDR3 DNA: TGTGCCAGCAGCAAACAGGGGATATCGAATGAAAAACTGTTTTTT; CDR3 protein: CASSKQGISNEKLFF
clone size: few; D gene: -; V gene: TRBV7-8; J gene: TRBJ1-2; CDR3 DNA: TGTGCCAGCAGTCCGGACAGAACCGGCTACACCTTC; CDR3 protein: CASSPDRTGYTF
clone size: -; D gene: -; V gene: TRBV25-1; J gene: TRBJ1-1; CDR3 DNA: TGTGCCAGCAGGACGGTGAACACTGAAGCTTTCTTT; CDR3 protein: CASRTVNTEAFF
clone size: -; D gene: -; V gene: TRBV25-1; J gene: TRBJ2-7; CDR3 DNA: TGTGCCAGGGATAACAGCTCTGGGAGGGAGCAGTACTTC; CDR3 protein: CARDNSSGREQYF
clone size: few; D gene: -; V gene: TRBV20-1; J gene: TRBJ2-2; CDR3 DNA: TGCAGTGCTAGTCGACCAAACACCGGGGAGCTGTTTTTT; CDR3 protein: CSASRPNTGELFF
clone size: -; D gene: -; V gene: TRBV10-3; J gene: TRBJ1-2; CDR3 DNA: TGTGCCATCAGTGAGTCAGGGGTCTTCGGTTATGGCTACACCTTC; CDR3 protein: CAISESGVFGYGYTF
clone size: -; D gene: TRBD1; V gene: TRBV14; J gene: TRBJ2-7; CDR3 DNA: TGTGCCAGCAGCCAACCACAGGGGGATCACGAGCAGTACTTC; CDR3 protein: CASSQPQGDHEQYF
clone size: -; D gene: -; V gene: TRBV29-1; J gene: TRBJ2-5; CDR3 DNA: TGCAGCGTTGGTCGGGGGCTTCATGAGACCCAGTACTTC; CDR3 protein: CSVGRGLHETQYF
clone size: -; D gene: TRBD1; V gene: TRBV12-3/TRBV12-4; J gene: TRBJ1-1; CDR3 DNA: TGTGCCAGCAGTTTCCGGGACAGTGGCACTGAAGCTTTCTTT; CDR3 protein: CASSFRDSGTEAFF
clone size: few; D gene: -; V gene: TRBV6-5; J gene: TRBJ1-2; CDR3 DNA: TGTGCCAGCAGTTACTCCCCCGGGGCCGGCTATGGCTACACCTTC; CDR3 protein: CASSYSPGAGYGYTF
clone size: -; D gene: TRBD1; V gene: TRBV6-5; J gene: TRBJ2-5; CDR3 DNA: TGTGCCAGCAGTAGACAGGGAGAGACCCAGCACTTC; CDR3 protein: CASSRQGETQHF
clone size: many; D gene: -; V gene: TRBV6-5; J gene: TRBJ2-2; CDR3 DNA: TGTGCCAGCAGCCCCGGATATAGCGGAGACGACACCGGGGAGCTGTTTTTT; CDR3 protein: CASSPGYSGDDTGELFF
clone size: -; D gene: -; V gene: TRBV5-1; J gene: TRBJ2-7; CDR3 DNA: TGCGCCAGCAGCCCACGCCCTCCTTCCGGCGGCTACGAGCAGTACTTC; CDR3 protein: CASSPRPPSGGYEQYF
clone size: -; D gene: -; V gene: TRBV7-3; J gene: TRBJ1-1; CDR3 DNA: TGTGCCAGCAGCAAGCTGACAGGCATGAACACTGAAGCTTTCTTT; CDR3 protein: CASSKLTGMNTEAFF
clone size: -; D gene: -; V gene: TRBV24-1; J gene: TRBJ2-3; CDR3 DNA: TGTGCCACCAGTGATTCCTTACGGGACAACACAGATACGCAGTATTTT; CDR3 protein: CATSDSLRDNTDTQYF
clone size: many; D gene: -; V gene: TRBV15; J gene: TRBJ1-2; CDR3 DNA: TGTGCCACCAGCAGAGAGTTTACAGACATTCATGGCTACACCTTC; CDR3 protein: CATSREFTDIHGYTF
clone size: few; D gene: -; V gene: TRBV12-3/TRBV12-4; J gene: TRBJ1-2; CDR3 DNA: TGTGCCAGCAGTTTTGAACTGACTAACTATGGCTACACCTTC; CDR3 protein: CASSFELTNYGYTF
clone size: -; D gene: -; V gene: TRBV19; J gene: TRBJ1-5; CDR3 DNA: TGTGCCAGTACCCCCCGGGGGGGGGCCCATCAGCCCCAGCATTTT; CDR3 protein: CASTPRGGAHQPQHF
clone size: -; D gene: TRBD2; V gene: TRBV7-2; J gene: TRBJ2-7; CDR3 DNA: TGTGCCAGCAACCTAGCGGGACACTACGAGCAGTACTTC; CDR3 protein: CASNLAGHYEQYF
clone size: -; D gene: -; V gene: TRBV11-2; J gene: TRBJ2-7; CDR3 DNA: TGTGCCAGCAGCCCACGACGGATCAACTCCTACGAGCAGTACTTC; CDR3 protein: CASSPRRINSYEQYF
clone size: -; D gene: -; V gene: TRBV25-1; J gene: TRBJ1-2; CDR3 DNA: TGTGCCAGCAGTGCTCAGGAGGACAGAGCAGTTTATGGCTACACCTTC; CDR3 protein: CASSAQEDRAVYGYTF
clone size: -; D gene: -; V gene: TRBV12-5; J gene: TRBJ2-5; CDR3 DNA: TGTGCTAGTGGTTTGGTACTGGGCAGGGCGAAAGAGACCCAGTACTTC; CDR3 protein: CASGLVLGRAKETQYF
clone size: -; D gene: -; V gene: TRBV19; J gene: TRBJ2-5; CDR3 DNA: TGTGCCAGTAGTTCCTGGGGACTCCGCCAAGAGACCCAGTACTTC; CDR3 protein: CASSSWGLRQETQYF
clone size: few; D gene: -; V gene: TRBV7-9; J gene: TRBJ1-1; CDR3 DNA: TGTGCCAGCAGCTTAGCGGGGTGGGTTGGAGCTTTCTTT; CDR3 protein: CASSLAGWVGAFF
clone size: -; D gene: -; V gene: TRBV25-1; J gene: TRBJ1-3; CDR3 DNA: TGTGCCAGCAGTTCTAGGCCACCAAACACCATATATTTT; CDR3 protein: CASSSRPPNTIYF
clone size: -; D gene: TRBD1; V gene: TRBV6-1; J gene: TRBJ2-7; CDR3 DNA: TGTGCCAGCACCCAGACAGGGCGCTCCTACGAGCAGTACTTC; CDR3 protein: CASTQTGRSYEQYF
clone size: -; D gene: -; V gene: TRBV10-3; J gene: TRBJ1-4; CDR3 DNA: TGTGCCATCAGTGAGTGGGCCAATGGGAACGAAAAACTGTTTTTT; CDR3 protein: CAISEWANGNEKLFF
clone size: many; D gene: -; V gene: TRBV10-2; J gene: TRBJ1-3; CDR3 DNA: TGCGCCAGCAGTGATGCGGGGATTGGAAACACCATATATTTT; CDR3 protein: CASSDAGIGNTIYF